This T cell receptor (beta chain) was documented in a study of cytomegalovirus exposure and HLA in healthy donors. The V segment lost 8 bases and the J segment 5 bases; nucleotides outside the gene matches: 5. The germline gives CDR1 SNHLY, CDR2 FYNNEI. CDR3 size: 13 residues. This clone was recorded once. The PCR made use of 60 Vbeta and 13 Jbeta primers. Repertoires were generated with immunoSEQ multiplex PCR, while TCRdb's copy carries only in-frame clones and drops some. The sample consists of about 180,000 clones, 77% of them appearing once. This chain links TRBV2 with TRBJ2-1; 8 bases are a match to TRBD1. This clonotype originated in a woman aged 55-70 years in good health and CMV-seropositive. The sequencing input was PBMCs. The chain's CDR3 is CASRQGLNNEQFF. In nucleotides, the CDR3 is TGTGCCAGCCGACAGGGGCTAAACAATGAGCAGTTCTTC.